Presented here are 5 T cell receptor beta chains from one specimen sequenced in a study of PD-1 blockade in classical Hodgkin lymphoma. Time point specified: newly diagnosed, previously untreated cHL patient sample. TCRdb's table, derived via immunoSEQ multiplex PCR, lists solely in-frame clones and lacks some. Among some 49,000 clones, approximately 90% were seen once, and the ten largest hold under 5%. The sequenced sample consisted of peripheral blood mononuclear cells (PBMCs). These receptors originate from a human donor with classical Hodgkin lymphoma.

The chain carries TRBV7-2 and TRBJ2-3; D is possibly TRBD1 (6 bases). CDR1 SGHTA and CDR2 FQGNSA come from the germline V gene. CDR3 size: 15 residues. Trimming stripped 10 bases from V and 4 bases from J, with 21 bases between. The CDR3 DNA reads TGTGCCACCAGTGACAGGTCGGCCCAATCAGATACGCAGTATTTT. It translates to CATSDRSAQSDTQYF.

This sequence joins TRBV9 and TRBJ2-3, with no clear D. This CDR3 is 14 amino acids long. From germline, CDR1 is SGDLS and CDR2 YYNGEE. V lost 3 bases to trimming and J lost 4 bases, with 12 bases between them. As DNA, the CDR3 is TGTGCCAGCAGCGCGGGTCCTATTCCAGATACGCAGTATTTT. Encoded protein: CASSAGPIPDTQYF. The entire variable domain, with the rest obtained from reference TRBV9 and TRBJ2-3, is as follows: DSGVTQTPKHLITATGQRVTLRCSPRSGDLSVYWYQQSLDQGLQFLIQYYNGEERAKGNILERFSAQQFPDLHSELNLSSLELGDSALYFCASSAGPIPDTQYFGPGTRLTVL.

This chain links TRBV5-1 with TRBJ2-7, with 15 bases aligning to TRBD2. The ends lost 3 bases at V and 5 bases at J; junction bases unmatched: 3. Germline V gene lookup returns CDR1 SGHRS and CDR2 YFSETQ. The CDR3 runs 15 residues. CDR3 in DNA: TGCGCCAGCAGCTCCGGACTAGCGGGAGGGAACGAGCAGTACTTC. Translating it yields CASSSGLAGGNEQYF.

This clone was picked up a small number of times. The chain's CDR3 is CASSIDDYNEQFF. The CDR3 DNA is TGTGCCAGTAGTATAGACGACTACAATGAGCAGTTCTTC. The J gene is TRBJ2-1, the V gene TRBV19, with unresolved D. This CDR3 is 13 amino acids long. V was pared by 0 bases and J by 3 bases, with 3 bases between. In germline, CDR1 is LNHDA, CDR2 SQIVND (reference sequence).

This rearrangement joins TRBV9 to TRBJ1-1; D unclear. V was clipped by 3 bases and J by 4 bases, with 13 bases between them. The germline gives CDR1 SGDLS, CDR2 YYNGEE. The CDR3 spans 14 residues. The CDR3 sequence is CASSEGLTSTEAFF. The CDR3 DNA reads as TGTGCCAGCAGCGAAGGGCTTACAAGCACTGAAGCTTTCTTT.